A single sample is the source of the 5 T cell receptor beta chains below, sequenced in a study of OX40 agonist ivuxolimab in advanced cancers. Libraries were prepared by immunoSEQ multiplex PCR; TCRdb keeps only in-frame clonotypes and omits some of them. The repertoire consists of approximately 25,000 clones, with around three quarters occurring once and the leading ten covering 9.5% to 15%. The sample consisted of CD4+ or CD8+ T cells sorted from blood, taken in a trial of the OX40 agonist ivuxolimab. Receptor source: an adult with an advanced solid tumor such as melanoma, head and neck, liver or kidney cancer.

The rearrangement joins TRBV6-5 to TRBJ1-2; TRBD1 matches at 9 bases. V shed 6 bases and J 1 base; nucleotides not matched to a gene: 3. The length of the CDR3 is 14 residues. Per the germline V gene, CDR1 is MNHEY and CDR2 is SVGAGI. For the CDR3, the DNA is TGTGCCAGCAGCCGGACAGGGGTTAACTATGGCTACACCTTC. Protein: CASSRTGVNYGYTF.

The rearrangement uses TRBV7-2 and TRBJ1-1; tentative D call: TRBD1 (5 bases). CDR3 size: 15 residues. V lost 5 bases, J lost 1 base, and 14 bases lay in between. Germline V CDR1 and CDR2: SGHTA, FQGNSA. In DNA form, the CDR3 reads TGTGCCAGCAGCAGGCGGACACTGCCGAACACTGAAGCTTTCTTT. Encoded protein: CASSRRTLPNTEAFF.

J is TRBJ2-7 and V is TRBV5-1; the match to TRBD1 covers 7 bases. The CDR3 contains 16 residues. Germline V CDR1 and CDR2: SGHRS, YFSETQ. V was clipped by 0 bases and J by 4 bases; unmatched bases: 10. The CDR3 DNA reads TGCGCCAGCAGCTTGGGTGGGTCGGGACAGTCTTACGAGCAGTACTTC. It codes for CASSLGGSGQSYEQYF. Supplemented by reference TRBV5-1 and TRBJ2-7, the full variable domain reads KAGVTQTPRYLIKTRGQQVTLSCSPISGHRSVSWYQQTPGQGLQFLFEYFSETQRNKGNFPGRFSGRQFSNSRSEMNVSTLELGDSALYLCASSLGGSGQSYEQYFGPGTRLTVT.

The rearrangement links TRBV6-1 to TRBJ2-3; D is perhaps TRBD2 (5 bases). CDR3 length: 17 amino acids. Trimming stripped 4 bases from V and 1 base from J, with 18 bases between. Per the germline V gene, CDR1 is MNHNS and CDR2 is SASEGT. In DNA form, the CDR3 reads TGTGCCAGCAGTGGATTCCTTACTAGTATGGGCACAGATACGCAGTATTTT. Translation: CASSGFLTSMGTDTQYF.

This sequence joins TRBV4-1 and TRBJ1-1; D gene unclear. V was clipped by 0 bases and J by 1 base, with 12 bases between them. Germline loops: CDR1 MGHRA, CDR2 YSYEKL. CDR3 length: 16 residues. The CDR3 spells CASSQDRLFRNTEAFF. CDR3 DNA sequence: TGCGCCAGCAGCCAAGATCGACTTTTCCGGAACACTGAAGCTTTCTTT.